This paragraph covers one TCR beta chain sequence. The sample belongs to a study of blood T cell repertoires in COVID-19. The CDR3 consists of 16 residues. After removal of 4 bases from V and 1 base from J, the junction contained 10 bases not matched to a gene. The germline CDR1 and CDR2 sequences are SGHKS and YYEKEE (reference sequence). TCRdb's copy holds only in-frame clones and misses some; the assay was immunoSEQ multiplex PCR. The data hold fewer than 350,000 clones, with roughly 86% observed a single time. The sequence was obtained from a man aged 40-55 years with active or convalescent COVID-19. This chain joins TRBV5-5 and TRBJ1-2; 7 bases match TRBD1. The source material was peripheral blood. CDR3 in amino acids: CASSEGGGSHNYGYTF. The CDR3 nucleotides are TGTGCCAGCAGCGAAGGAGGGGGCTCCCATAACTATGGCTACACCTTC.